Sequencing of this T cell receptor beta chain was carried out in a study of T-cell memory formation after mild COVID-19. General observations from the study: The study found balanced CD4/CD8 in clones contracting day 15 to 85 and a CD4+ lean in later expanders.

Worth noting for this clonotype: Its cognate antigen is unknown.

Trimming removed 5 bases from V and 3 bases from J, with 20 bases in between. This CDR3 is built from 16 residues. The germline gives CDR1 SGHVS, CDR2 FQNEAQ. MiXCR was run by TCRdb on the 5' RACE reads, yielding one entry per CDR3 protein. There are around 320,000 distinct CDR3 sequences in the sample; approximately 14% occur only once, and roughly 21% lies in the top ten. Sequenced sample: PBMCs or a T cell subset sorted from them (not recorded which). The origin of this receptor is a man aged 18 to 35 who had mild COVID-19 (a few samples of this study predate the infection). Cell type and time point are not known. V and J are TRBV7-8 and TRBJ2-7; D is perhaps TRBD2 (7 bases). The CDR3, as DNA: TGTGCCAGCAGCCCGATGGGGGGGCCCGATGGCTACGAGCAGTACTTC. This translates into CASSPMGGPDGYEQYF.